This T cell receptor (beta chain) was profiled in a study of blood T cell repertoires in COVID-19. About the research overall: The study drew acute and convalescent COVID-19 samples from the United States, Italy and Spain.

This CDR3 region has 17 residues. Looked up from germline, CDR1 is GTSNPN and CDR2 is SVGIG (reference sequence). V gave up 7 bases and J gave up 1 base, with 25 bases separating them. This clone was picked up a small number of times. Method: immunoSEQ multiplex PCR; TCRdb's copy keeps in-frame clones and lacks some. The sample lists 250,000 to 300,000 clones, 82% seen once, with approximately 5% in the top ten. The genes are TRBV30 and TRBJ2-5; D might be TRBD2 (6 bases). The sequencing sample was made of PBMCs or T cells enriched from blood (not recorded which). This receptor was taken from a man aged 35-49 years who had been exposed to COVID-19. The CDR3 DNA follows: TGTGCCTTCGGAGTCGGTGGTGGCGGGACTCTCCAAGAGACCCAGTACTTC. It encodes CAFGVGGGGTLQETQYF.